This TCR beta chain was captured by sequencing in a study of cytomegalovirus exposure and HLA in healthy donors. Germline values: CDR1 SGHNT, CDR2 YENEEA. Trimming pared 3 bases from V and 0 bases from J, leaving 12 bases between. The CDR3 has 16 amino acids. A few counts support this clone. Primers included in the PCR were 60 Vbeta and 13 Jbeta primers. Clones were sequenced by immunoSEQ multiplex PCR, and TCRdb holds only the in-frame ones, with some missing. The sample yields 150,000 or so clones, 70% to 80% seen once. The clonotype was recovered from a man aged 25-45 years in good health and CMV-seropositive. This chain joins TRBV11-3 and TRBJ1-3; the D is unclear. Sequencing input: PBMCs. The DNA of the CDR3 is TGTGCCAGCAGCTTGTGGGGAGTAGACTCTGGAAACACCATATATTTT. Amino acid sequence: CASSLWGVDSGNTIYF.